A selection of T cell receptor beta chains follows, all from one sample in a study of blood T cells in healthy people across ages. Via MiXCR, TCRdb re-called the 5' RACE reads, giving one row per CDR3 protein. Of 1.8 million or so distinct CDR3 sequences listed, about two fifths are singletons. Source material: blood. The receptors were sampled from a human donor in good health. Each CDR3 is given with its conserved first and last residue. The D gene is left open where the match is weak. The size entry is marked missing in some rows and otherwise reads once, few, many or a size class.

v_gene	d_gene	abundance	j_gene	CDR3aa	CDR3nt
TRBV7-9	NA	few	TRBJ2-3	CASGSGGSRTDTQYF	TGTGCCAGTGGTAGCGGAGGTAGTCGCACAGATACGCAGTATTTT
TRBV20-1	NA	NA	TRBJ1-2	CSATREHYGYTF	TGCAGTGCTACCCGGGAGCACTATGGCTACACCTTC
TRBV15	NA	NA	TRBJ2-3	CATSRDRGYAQYF	TGTGCCACCAGCAGAGACAGGGGATATGCGCAGTATTTT
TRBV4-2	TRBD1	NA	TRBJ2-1	CASSRLRDRGLDEQFF	TGTGCCAGCAGCCGACTCCGGGACAGGGGGCTTGATGAGCAGTTCTTC
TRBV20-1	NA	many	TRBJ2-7	CSASWLSYEQYF	TGCAGTGCTAGTTGGTTATCCTACGAGCAGTACTTC
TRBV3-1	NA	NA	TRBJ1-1	CASSLAAWGSVHEAFF	TGTGCCAGCAGTTTAGCGGCTTGGGGGTCCGTTCATGAAGCTTTCTTT
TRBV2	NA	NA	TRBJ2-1	CASRPGAISYNEQFF	TGTGCCAGCCGCCCAGGGGCTATCTCCTACAATGAGCAGTTCTTC
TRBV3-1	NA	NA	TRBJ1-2	CASSQTTGVRYTF	TGTGCCAGCAGCCAAACCACCGGTGTTCGCTACACCTTC
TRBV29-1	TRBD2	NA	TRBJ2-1	CSVGGASGGSYNEQFF	TGCAGCGTTGGCGGGGCTAGCGGGGGCTCCTACAATGAGCAGTTCTTC
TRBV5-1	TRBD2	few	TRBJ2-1	CASSLRLAGTNNEQFF	TGCGCCAGCAGCTTGAGACTAGCGGGCACCAACAATGAGCAGTTCTTC
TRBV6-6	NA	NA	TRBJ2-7	CASSYLNSLQHNYEQYF	TGTGCCAGCAGTTACCTTAACAGCCTACAACACAACTACGAGCAGTACTTC
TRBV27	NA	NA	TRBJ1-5	CASRPGILNQPQHF	TGTGCCAGCAGGCCGGGGATACTTAATCAGCCCCAGCATTTT
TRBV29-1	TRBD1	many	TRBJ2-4	CSVNPGTGTNIQYF	TGCAGCGTTAACCCCGGGACAGGGACAAACATTCAGTACTTC
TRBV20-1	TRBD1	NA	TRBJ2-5	CSAVPGTAQETQYF	TGCAGTGCTGTCCCTGGGACAGCTCAAGAGACCCAGTACTTC
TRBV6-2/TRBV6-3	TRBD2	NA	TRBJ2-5	CASSYLKAGGFQETQYF	TGTGCCAGCAGTTATTTAAAAGCGGGGGGGTTCCAAGAGACCCAGTACTTC
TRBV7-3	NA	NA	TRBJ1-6	CASSLSGTVNSPLHF	TGTGCCAGCAGCTTATCAGGGACGGTTAATTCACCCCTCCACTTT
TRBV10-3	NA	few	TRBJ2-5	CAISTKYQETQYF	TGTGCCATCAGTACGAAGTACCAAGAGACCCAGTACTTC
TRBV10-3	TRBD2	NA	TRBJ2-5	CAISPSAGEQETQYF	TGTGCCATCAGTCCCTCCGCGGGGGAGCAAGAGACCCAGTACTTC
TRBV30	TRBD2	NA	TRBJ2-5	CAWSVHSSGETQYF	TGTGCCTGGAGTGTACACTCTAGCGGGGAGACCCAGTACTTC
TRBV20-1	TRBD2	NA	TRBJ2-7	CSAGSGGPYEQYF	TGCAGTGCTGGGAGCGGGGGACCCTACGAGCAGTACTTC
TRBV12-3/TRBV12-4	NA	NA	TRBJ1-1	CASSPPFYTEAFF	TGTGCCAGCAGTCCCCCCTTCTACACTGAAGCTTTCTTT
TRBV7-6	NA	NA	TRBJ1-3	CASRQPWGSGNTIYF	TGTGCCAGCAGGCAACCCTGGGGCTCTGGAAACACCATATATTTT
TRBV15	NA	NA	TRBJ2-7	CATSRDLDGRYEQYF	TGTGCCACCAGCAGAGATTTGGACGGACGCTACGAGCAGTACTTC
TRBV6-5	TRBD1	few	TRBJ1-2	CASSRTGRSYGYTF	TGTGCCAGCAGTCGGACAGGGAGAAGCTATGGCTACACCTTC
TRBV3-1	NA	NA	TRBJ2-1	CASSQDESSYNEQFF	TGTGCCAGCAGCCAAGATGAAAGTTCCTACAATGAGCAGTTCTTC
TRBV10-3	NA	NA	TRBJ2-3	CAISEKGISTDTQYF	TGTGCCATCAGTGAAAAGGGGATCAGCACAGATACGCAGTATTTT
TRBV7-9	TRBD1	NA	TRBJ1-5	CASSSPGTGRNQPQHF	TGTGCCAGCAGCTCCCCCGGGACAGGTCGGAATCAGCCCCAGCATTTT